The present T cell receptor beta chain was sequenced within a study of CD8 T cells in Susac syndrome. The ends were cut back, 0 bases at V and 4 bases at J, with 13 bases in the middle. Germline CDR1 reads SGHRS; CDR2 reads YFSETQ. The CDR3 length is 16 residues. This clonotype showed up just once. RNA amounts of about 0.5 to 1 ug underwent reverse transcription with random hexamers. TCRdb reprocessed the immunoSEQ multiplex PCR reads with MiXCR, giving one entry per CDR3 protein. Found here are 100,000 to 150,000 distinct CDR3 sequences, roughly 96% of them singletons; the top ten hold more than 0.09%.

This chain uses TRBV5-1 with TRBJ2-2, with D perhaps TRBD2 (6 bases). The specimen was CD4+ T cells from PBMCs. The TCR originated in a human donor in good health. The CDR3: CASSLDQGLITGELFF. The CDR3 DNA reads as TGCGCCAGCAGCTTGGATCAGGGACTGATCACCGGGGAGCTGTTTTTT.